Listed below are T cell receptor beta chains from one sample, sequenced in a study of early T cells in non-severe SARS-CoV-2 infection. TCRdb processed the 5' RACE reads anew with MiXCR; each CDR3 protein has one entry. This sample has about 64,000 distinct CDR3 sequences; over 4.5% occur once, and the top ten carry approximately 5.4%. Sequenced: whole blood. Every receptor here comes from an adult who was a healthcare worker with PCR-confirmed SARS-CoV-2 infection or an uninfected control (not recorded which). CDR3s include the opening cysteine and the closing phenylalanine or tryptophan. D genes are given only for firm matches. The size entry is marked missing in some rows and otherwise reads once, few, many or a size class.

D,V,J,size,CDR3,DNA
-,TRBV27,TRBJ1-2,many,CASSFGRGYGYTF,TGTGCCAGCAGTTTCGGCAGGGGCTATGGCTACACCTTC
-,TRBV20-1,TRBJ1-2,many,CSARDERTVYGYTF,TGCAGTGCTAGAGATGAGCGGACAGTCTATGGCTACACCTTC
TRBD2,TRBV19,TRBJ2-1,many,CASTRTSGAYNEQFF,TGTGCCAGTACCCGCACTAGCGGGGCGTACAATGAGCAGTTCTTC
TRBD2,TRBV5-1,TRBJ2-7,-,CASSVYSGPAYEQYF,TGCGCCAGCAGCGTCTATAGCGGGCCTGCCTACGAGCAGTACTTC
-,TRBV7-9,TRBJ1-6,-,CASSLGDSPLHF,TGTGCCAGCAGCTTAGGAGATTCACCCCTCCACTTT
-,TRBV20-1,TRBJ2-7,-,CSAFSGSSYEQYF,TGCAGTGCTTTTAGCGGTTCCTCCTACGAGCAGTACTTC
-,TRBV6-2/TRBV6-3,TRBJ2-2,many,CASSWGRSTGELFF,TGTGCCAGCAGTTGGGGGCGGAGCACCGGGGAGCTGTTTTTT
-,TRBV9,TRBJ2-3,many,CASSVGTTSTDTQYF,TGTGCCAGCAGCGTAGGGACAACTAGCACAGATACGCAGTATTTT
-,TRBV10-3,TRBJ2-7,many,CAISESAELPAYEQYF,TGTGCCATCAGTGAGAGCGCTGAACTACCCGCCTACGAGCAGTACTTC
TRBD1,TRBV14,TRBJ1-4,many,CASSPMPGTGNEKLFF,TGTGCCAGCAGCCCGATGCCGGGGACAGGGAATGAAAAACTGTTTTTT
TRBD1,TRBV27,TRBJ1-5,few,CASSAGQGNQPQHF,TGTGCCAGCAGTGCCGGACAGGGGAATCAGCCCCAGCATTTT
-,TRBV2,TRBJ2-5,many,CASSDPGMQETQYF,TGTGCCAGCAGTGACCCGGGGATGCAAGAGACCCAGTACTTC
-,TRBV7-3,TRBJ1-1,large,CASSEQGNTEAFF,TGTGCCAGCAGCGAACAGGGGAACACTGAAGCTTTCTTT
-,TRBV28,TRBJ2-4,few,CASSFGALLAKNIQYF,TGTGCCAGCAGTTTCGGGGCTTTGCTAGCCAAAAACATTCAGTACTTC
TRBD1,TRBV3-1,TRBJ1-1,-,CASSQGAGQGMGNTEAFF,TGTGCCAGCAGCCAAGGTGCCGGACAGGGAATGGGGAACACTGAAGCTTTCTTT
TRBD1,TRBV2,TRBJ1-2,few,CASLLQGAGGYTF,TGTGCCAGCCTTTTACAGGGGGCGGGCGGCTACACCTTC
-,TRBV28,TRBJ1-1,many,CASSLPGQLNTEAFF,TGTGCCAGCAGTTTGCCCGGACAGTTGAACACTGAAGCTTTCTTT
-,TRBV29-1,TRBJ2-7,-,CSVSPPGGWDRAPPSYEQYF,TGCAGCGTCTCACCACCCGGTGGTTGGGACCGGGCGCCCCCCTCCTACGAGCAGTACTTC
-,TRBV5-4,TRBJ1-6,many,CASSLPGLNSPLHF,TGTGCCAGCAGCTTGCCAGGACTTAATTCACCCCTCCACTTT
TRBD1,TRBV11-2,TRBJ1-2,many,CASSLADRAINYGYTF,TGTGCCAGCAGCTTAGCGGACAGGGCTATTAACTATGGCTACACCTTC
TRBD1,TRBV2,TRBJ2-4,-,CATRQGAVQNIQYF,TGTGCCACCCGACAGGGAGCCGTCCAAAACATTCAGTACTTC
-,TRBV9,TRBJ2-7,-,CASSVEGQGKYEQYF,TGTGCCAGCAGCGTAGAGGGCCAGGGGAAGTACGAGCAGTACTTC
-,TRBV18,TRBJ2-1,few,CASSRKLYNEQFF,TGTGCCAGCTCACGTAAACTGTACAATGAGCAGTTCTTC
-,TRBV6-5,TRBJ1-1,many,CASRTGSQPPHEAFF,TGTGCCAGCAGGACGGGGAGCCAGCCCCCCCATGAAGCTTTCTTT
TRBD1,TRBV19,TRBJ2-3,many,CASSILTGGTHTDTQYF,TGTGCCAGTAGTATATTAACAGGGGGGACACACACAGATACGCAGTATTTT
TRBD1,TRBV7-3,TRBJ1-5,many,CASSSDRDQPQHF,TGTGCCAGCAGTTCCGACAGGGATCAGCCCCAGCATTTT
TRBD2,TRBV10-3,TRBJ2-1,-,CAIRTSGGYNEQFF,TGTGCCATCAGGACTAGCGGGGGATACAATGAGCAGTTCTTC
TRBD2,TRBV7-8,TRBJ2-3,many,CASSLLGGSSSDTQYF,TGTGCCAGCAGCCTATTGGGGGGGTCCAGTTCAGATACGCAGTATTTT
-,TRBV30,TRBJ1-1,many,CAWSVEIVLGDTEAFF,TGTGCCTGGAGTGTAGAGATTGTGCTAGGGGACACTGAAGCTTTCTTT
TRBD1,TRBV7-2,TRBJ1-6,many,CASRLDIGQGDSPLHF,TGTGCCAGCAGACTGGATATAGGACAGGGGGATTCACCCCTCCACTTT
-,TRBV20-1,TRBJ1-6,-,CSARDQTPDGSPLHF,TGCAGTGCTAGAGATCAAACACCCGACGGTTCACCCCTCCACTTT
-,TRBV29-1,TRBJ2-5,many,CSVEKLIQETQYF,TGCAGCGTTGAAAAACTGATCCAAGAGACCCAGTACTTC
TRBD1,TRBV6-5,TRBJ2-1,many,CASIPGQGAAEQFF,TGTGCCAGCATCCCTGGACAGGGGGCGGCTGAGCAGTTCTTC
TRBD1,TRBV5-1,TRBJ2-3,-,CASSLEPRGLSDTQYF,TGCGCCAGCAGCTTGGAACCAAGGGGGCTTTCGGATACGCAGTATTTT
-,TRBV20-1,TRBJ2-3,many,CSAREGGGDTDTQYF,TGCAGTGCTAGAGAGGGTGGGGGAGACACAGATACGCAGTATTTT
TRBD1,TRBV5-1,TRBJ2-2,-,CASSQGQGTGELFF,TGCGCCAGCAGCCAGGGACAGGGAACCGGGGAGCTGTTTTTT
-,TRBV7-3,TRBJ2-5,many,CASSFGSSETQYF,TGTGCCAGCAGCTTCGGGTCGTCGGAGACCCAGTACTTC
-,TRBV10-3,TRBJ1-2,-,CAITPGPLNPYGYTF,TGTGCCATCACTCCTGGACCGCTGAATCCCTATGGCTACACCTTC
TRBD1,TRBV6-1,TRBJ2-1,-,CASSRTGGLRNEQFF,TGTGCCAGCAGCAGGACAGGGGGCTTGAGAAATGAGCAGTTCTTC
-,TRBV20-1,TRBJ1-4,few,CSALPLRANEKLFF,TGCAGTGCTCTCCCTCTTCGGGCTAATGAAAAACTGTTTTTT
-,TRBV11-2,TRBJ2-7,many,CASSLDRASYYEQYF,TGTGCCAGCAGCTTAGATCGGGCATCTTACTACGAGCAGTACTTC